What follows are 30 T cell receptor beta chains derived from one specimen sequenced in a study of cytomegalovirus exposure and HLA in healthy donors. The study ran its PCR with 60 Vbeta and 13 Jbeta primers. Assay: immunoSEQ multiplex PCR; the TCRdb copy retains only in-frame clones and omits some. This table has about 190,000 clones, approximately 80% appearing once. Specimen: PBMCs. These receptors were obtained from a man between 40 and 49 years old in good health and CMV-seropositive.

This chain links TRBV5-6 with TRBJ2-7; 7 bases match TRBD2. Trimming took 4 bases from V and 11 from J; bases not matched to a gene: 15. There are 14 residues in the CDR3. Germline V CDR1 and CDR2: SGHDT, YYEEEE. In DNA, the CDR3 is TGTGCCAGCAGCCCGGGGGGAGGGCCTCCTCAAGAGTACTTC. It specifies CASSPGGGPPQEYF.

The genes are TRBV4-1 and TRBJ2-7; TRBD2 matches 7 bases. The ends lost 4 bases at V and 5 bases at J; junction bases unmatched: 11. Germline CDR1 and CDR2: MGHRA and YSYEKL. The CDR3 runs 15 residues. CDR3 sequence reads: CASSPGLVSAHEQYF. In DNA, the CDR3 is TGCGCCAGCAGCCCAGGACTAGTCTCGGCCCACGAGCAGTACTTC.

The CDR3 DNA sequence: TGTGCCAGCAGCGGGGGGGGAGGGACCAACGTCCTGACTTTC. Protein sequence: CASSGGGGTNVLTF. The chain employs TRBV7-3 and TRBJ2-6; 7 bases fit TRBD2. The germline V gene encodes CDR1 SGHTA and CDR2 FQGTGA. Trimming took 5 bases from V and 8 from J; bases not matched to a gene: 6. The CDR3 covers 14 residues.

The gene calls are TRBV11-2 and TRBJ1-5; D ambiguous. The CDR3 loop spans 14 amino acids. CDR1 and CDR2 from the germline V gene are SGHAT and FQNNGV. Trimming left V 5 bases short and J 4 bases short, with 12 bases between. The CDR3 DNA reads as TGTGCCAGCAGCCAAGCCCTCACGAATCAGCCCCAGCATTTT. Translating it yields CASSQALTNQPQHF.

This chain joins TRBV9 and TRBJ2-1; 11 nucleotides line up with TRBD2. The germline gives CDR1 SGDLS, CDR2 YYNGEE. V shed 3 bases, J shed 4 bases, and the junction held 9 bases outside the gene matches. The CDR3 consists of 17 residues. In DNA, the CDR3 is TGTGCCAGCAGCGGCCGACTAGCGGGAACACCTTACAATGAGCAGTTCTTC. This codes for CASSGRLAGTPYNEQFF.

The CDR3 nucleotides read TGTGCCAGCAGTTTGAGGGGGCAGGGCAATCAGCCCCAGCATTTT. Translating it yields CASSLRGQGNQPQHF. The J gene is TRBJ1-5, the V gene TRBV28, with 7 bases lining up with TRBD1. Trimming took 3 bases from V and 2 from J; bases not matched to a gene: 4. The CDR3 contains 15 residues. Germline V gene data show CDR1 as MDHEN and CDR2 as SYDVKM. Full variable domain (missing parts from reference TRBV28 and TRBJ1-5): DVKVTQSSRYLVKRTGEKVFLECVQDMDHENMFWYRQDPGLGLRLIYFSYDVKMKEKGDIPEGYSVSREKKERFSLILESASTNQTSMYLCASSLRGQGNQPQHFGDGTRLSIL.

The V call is TRBV11-1, the J call TRBJ2-7, with TRBD2 as a possible D gene (5 bases). CDR1 is SGHAT and CDR2 is FQDESV in the germline V gene (reference sequence). V dropped 7 bases and J dropped 6 bases, with 19 bases sitting between them. CDR3 length: 14 residues. CDR3 sequence: CASTPWGDFVEQYF. The CDR3 nucleotides read TGTGCCAGCACCCCTTGGGGAGATTTCGTCGAGCAGTACTTC.

The chain is built from TRBV10-2 and TRBJ2-7, with 13 bases lining up with TRBD2. Germline values: CDR1 WSHSY, CDR2 SAAADI. The V segment lost 7 bases and the J segment 5 bases; nucleotides outside the gene matches: 14. This CDR3 has 17 amino acids. The CDR3 is CASTETRTSGGAHEQYF. Written as DNA, the CDR3 is TGCGCCAGCACCGAGACTCGAACTAGCGGGGGGGCCCACGAGCAGTACTTC.

The chain employs TRBV9 and TRBJ2-5, with 8 bases that match TRBD2. This CDR3 has 16 amino acids. Germline V lookup: CDR1 SGDLS, CDR2 YYNGEE. The V gene end was trimmed by 4 bases and the J gene end by 1 base; junction bases not matched to a gene: 9. CDR3 nucleotide sequence: TGTGCCAGCAGCCCCCGTGGGCGGGGGGCCCAAGAGACCCAGTACTTC. It yields the protein CASSPRGRGAQETQYF.

In this sample, this clone turned up once. The V call is TRBV19, the J call TRBJ2-3; perhaps TRBD2 as D (5 bases). Trimming cost V 6 bases and J 1 base, with 11 bases left between them. CDR1 LNHDA and CDR2 SQIVND come from the germline V gene (reference sequence). This CDR3 region has 14 residues. The CDR3 DNA is TGTGCCAGTAGCGACTATCCCGGCACAGATACGCAGTATTTT. Its translation: CASSDYPGTDTQYF.

The chain links TRBV5-4 to TRBJ1-6, with D uncertain. V lost 0 bases to trimming and J lost 7 bases, with 8 bases between them. CDR3 size: 14 residues. The V gene's germline CDR1 is SGHNT and CDR2 YYREEE (reference sequence). CDR3 bases: TGTGCCAGCAGCTTGGAGTCAGGAAATTCACCCCTCCACTTT. The encoded protein is CASSLESGNSPLHF. Full variable domain (missing parts from reference TRBV5-4 and TRBJ1-6): ETGVTQSPTHLIKTRGQQVTLRCSSQSGHNTVSWYQQALGQGPQFIFQYYREEENGRGNFPPRFSGLQFPNYSSELNVNALELDDSALYLCASSLESGNSPLHFGNGTRLTVT.

The chain combines TRBV29-1 with TRBJ1-5, with D tentatively TRBD1 (6 bases). The V gene lost 5 bases and the J gene lost 5 bases, with 13 bases spanning the gap. CDR1 and CDR2 from the germline V gene are SQVTM and ANQGSEA. The CDR3 runs to 13 residues. CDR3 loop: CSVHPSGDQPQHF. CDR3 coding DNA: TGCAGCGTTCATCCTTCAGGGGATCAGCCCCAGCATTTT.

The DNA for the CDR3 is TGTGCCAGCAGCTCCCCAAACGGGAAGTTTACAGATACGCAGTATTTT. Protein sequence: CASSSPNGKFTDTQYF. The V gene is TRBV7-9, the J gene TRBJ2-3; TRBD2 might be the D (5 bases). The V and J ends lost 4 bases and 3 bases respectively, with 17 bases between them. The CDR3 has 16 amino acids. CDR1 SEHNR and CDR2 FQNEAQ come from the germline V gene (reference sequence).

This clone was counted once. Other DNA sequences in this sample translate to the same CDR3. The V gene is TRBV2, the J gene TRBJ2-6; 12 nucleotides line up with TRBD1. V lost 6 bases, J lost 2 bases, and 2 bases stayed unmatched. The length of the CDR3 is 16 residues. CDR1 and CDR2 (germline): SNHLY, FYNNEI. The CDR3 spells CASRGTGGAGANVLTF. The CDR3 DNA reads TGTGCCAGCAGGGGGACAGGGGGCGCTGGGGCCAACGTCCTGACTTTC.

This clone was recorded a few times. The chain combines TRBV19 with TRBJ2-2, with 10 bases matching TRBD2. Germline V CDR1 and CDR2: LNHDA, SQIVND (reference sequence). The trim removed 7 bases at V and 6 bases at J, leaving 8 bases unmatched. The CDR3 loop spans 15 amino acids. CDR3 nucleotides: TGTGCCAGTACCCACGGGACTAGCGACCCCGGGGAGCTGTTTTTT. The encoded protein is CASTHGTSDPGELFF.

The chain employs TRBV19 and TRBJ2-7, with 7 bases that match TRBD1. CDR1 and CDR2 from the germline V gene are LNHDA and SQIVND (reference sequence). J lost 3 bases, V lost 4 bases, and 9 bases had no gene match. The CDR3 contains 15 residues. The CDR3 bases are TGTGCCAGTAGTAGCGACAGGGACCCTTTCTACGAGCAGTACTTC. Translating it yields CASSSDRDPFYEQYF. The variable domain in full, completed from reference TRBV19 and TRBJ2-7, reads DGGITQSPKYLFRKEGQNVTLSCEQNLNHDAMYWYRQDPGQGLRLIYYSQIVNDFQKGDIAEGYSVSREKKESFPLTVTSAQKNPTAFYLCASSSDRDPFYEQYFGPGTRLTVT.

This clone has a handful of counts. Relative to the germline gene, one junction end is altered; a read error may explain this. The chain links TRBV5-1 to TRBJ2-5, with TRBD1 identical over 7 bases. Germline V CDR1 and CDR2: SGHRS, YFSETQ. This CDR3 contains 16 residues. CDR3 in DNA: TGCGCCAGCAGCCCCTCTTCGGACAGGCCGCAAGAGACCCACTACTTC. This codes for CASSPSSDRPQETHYF.

V is TRBV12-5 and J is TRBJ2-7; no firm D call. The CDR3 length is 16 residues. V shed 6 bases and J shed 2 bases, with 20 bases lying between them. The germline V gene has CDR1 LGHNT and CDR2 FRNRAP. CDR3 loop: CASGNRPRSDPYEQYF. The CDR3 nucleotides are TGTGCTAGTGGCAACCGGCCGAGGTCTGACCCCTACGAGCAGTACTTC. The full variable domain, with the rest looked up from reference TRBV12-5 and TRBJ2-7, is DARVTQTPRHKVTEMGQEVTMRCQPILGHNTVFWYRQTMMQGLELLAYFRNRAPLDDSGMPKDRFSAEMPDATLATLKIQPSEPRDSAVYFCASGNRPRSDPYEQYFGPGTRLTVT.

The chain carries TRBV11-3 and TRBJ1-5; 7 nucleotides align to TRBD1. Germline CDR1 is SGHNT and CDR2 is YENEEA. The CDR3 sequence is 17 residues long. V gave up 1 base and J gave up 4 bases; unmatched junction bases: 10. DNA of the CDR3: TGTGCCAGCAGCTTAGCGGTTTTGACAGGGAATAATCAGCCCCAGCATTTT. As protein: CASSLAVLTGNNQPQHF.

The chain recombines TRBV7-9 with TRBJ2-7; 10 bases fit TRBD1. The junction had 7 bases not matched to a gene; V was cut back by 3 bases and J by 5 bases. This CDR3 spans 15 amino acids. Germline loops: CDR1 SEHNR, CDR2 FQNEAQ (reference sequence). In DNA, the CDR3 is TGTGCCAGCAGCTTGGGGACAGGGGTAATTAACGAGCAGTACTTC. It yields the protein CASSLGTGVINEQYF.

The rearrangement joins TRBV4-2 to TRBJ2-2; 10 nucleotides agree with TRBD2. The CDR3 spans 17 residues. Trimming at V came to 7 bases and at J to 4 bases, leaving 12 bases not matched to a gene. Germline-derived CDR1 and CDR2 are LGHNA and YNFKEQ. CDR3 coding DNA: TGTGCCAGCACCGAACATAAACTAGCGGGGATCACCGGGGAGCTGTTTTTT. Its translation is CASTEHKLAGITGELFF.

This clone occurred a few times. The rearrangement uses TRBV10-3 and TRBJ1-1; TRBD1 matches at 8 bases. J was trimmed by 3 bases and V by 7 bases; bases with no gene match: 4. CDR3 length: 13 amino acids. CDR1 ENHRY and CDR2 SYGVKD come from the germline V gene. This CDR3 is CAIKPDRDTEAFF. DNA of the CDR3: TGTGCCATCAAACCGGACAGGGACACTGAAGCTTTCTTT.

This clone has a handful of counts. This chain joins TRBV12-5 and TRBJ2-1; D gene ambiguous. The CDR3 covers 13 residues. The ends were cut back, 5 bases at V and 4 bases at J, with 9 bases in the middle. The germline gives CDR1 LGHNT, CDR2 FRNRAP. The CDR3 DNA sequence: TGTGCTAGTGGTCGACTCAAATACAATGAGCAGTTCTTC. Protein sequence: CASGRLKYNEQFF.

V gene TRBV5-1 combines with J gene TRBJ2-7; 8 positions match TRBD2. The germline gives CDR1 SGHRS, CDR2 YFSETQ. The CDR3 totals 17 residues. The junction had 11 bases not matched to a gene; V was cut back by 0 bases and J by 3 bases. The CDR3 loop reads CASSLAVTGGELYEQYF. In DNA, the CDR3 is TGCGCCAGCAGCTTGGCCGTCACGGGGGGGGAACTCTACGAGCAGTACTTC.

A remark on this clone: Sequence at one end of the junction differs from germline and may be a read error. This chain links TRBV6-6 with TRBJ1-6; a weak D match, TRBD1 (6 bases). The CDR3 is 15 residues long. CDR1 and CDR2 (germline): MNHNY, SVGAGI (reference sequence). CDR3 region: CASRYSGAGDSPLHF. In DNA form, the CDR3 reads TGTGCCAGCAGATACTCGGGGGCAGGGGATTCACCCCTCCACTTT.

The chain carries TRBV7-9 and TRBJ2-3; 14 bases line up with TRBD2. The V gene end was trimmed by 5 bases and the J gene end by 5 bases; junction bases not matched to a gene: 6. CDR3 length: 16 residues. CDR1 SEHNR and CDR2 FQNEAQ come from the germline V gene (reference sequence). CDR3 nucleotides: TGTGCCAGCAGCCCGGGGACTAGCGGGGGTCTAGATACGCAGTATTTT. This gives the protein CASSPGTSGGLDTQYF. Full variable domain (missing parts from reference TRBV7-9 and TRBJ2-3): DTGVSQNPRHKITKRGQNVTFRCDPISEHNRLYWYRQTLGQGPEFLTYFQNEAQLEKSRLLSDRFSAERPKGSFSTLEIQRTEQGDSAMYLCASSPGTSGGLDTQYFGPGTRLTVL.

This CDR3 reads CASSLPGLGTYEQYF. In nucleotides, the CDR3 is TGTGCCAGTAGTCTACCGGGACTGGGAACTTACGAGCAGTACTTC. The rearrangement uses TRBV19 and TRBJ2-7; tentative D call: TRBD2 (6 bases). Trimming shortened V by 5 bases and J by 4 bases, and 18 bases separated the two germline ends. Per germline, CDR1 LNHDA and CDR2 SQIVND (reference sequence). CDR3 length: 15 amino acids.

This rearrangement joins TRBV13 to TRBJ2-1; a possible D gene is TRBD2 (6 bases). The CDR3 runs 17 residues. The V gene's germline CDR1 is PRHDT and CDR2 FYEKMQ (reference sequence). V was cut by 3 bases and J by 0 bases, with 15 bases left in between. The CDR3 DNA is TGTGCCAGCAGCTTGGTGGTAGCGGTTAGCTCCTACAATGAGCAGTTCTTC. Residues: CASSLVVAVSSYNEQFF.

The V and J genes are TRBV5-6 and TRBJ1-2; D ambiguous. This CDR3 has 13 residues. V dropped 0 bases and J dropped 3 bases, with 6 bases sitting between them. CDR1 SGHDT and CDR2 YYEEEE come from the germline V gene. In nucleotides, the CDR3 is TGTGCCAGCAGCTTGGGGGAGGACTATGGCTACACCTTC. It specifies CASSLGEDYGYTF.

The CDR3 spells CASSLFGPLNTGELFF. The CDR3 DNA follows: TGTGCCAGCAGTTTATTTGGCCCGCTGAACACCGGGGAGCTGTTTTTT. This chain uses TRBV27 with TRBJ2-2; D is ambiguous. The germline V and J ends were trimmed by 1 base and 1 base, with 10 bases remaining between them. Germline values: CDR1 MNHEY, CDR2 SMNVEV (reference sequence). This CDR3 spans 16 amino acids.